These 8 T cell receptor beta chains were sequenced from one sample in a study of OX40 agonist ivuxolimab in advanced cancers. Repertoires were generated with immunoSEQ multiplex PCR, while TCRdb's copy carries only in-frame clones and drops some. The sample holds 90,000 or so clones, more than 85% seen once. Sample: CD4+ or CD8+ T cells sorted from blood, taken in a trial of the OX40 agonist ivuxolimab. Source of these receptors: an adult with an advanced solid tumor such as melanoma, head and neck, liver or kidney cancer.

V is TRBV7-9 and J is TRBJ1-2, with D tentatively TRBD1 (5 bases). CDR3 length: 13 residues. Between the trimmed V and J ends, which lost 6 bases and 8 bases, there was a span of 16 bases. Germline loops: CDR1 SEHNR, CDR2 FQNEAQ (reference sequence). CDR3 nucleotides: TGTGCCAGCAGTACTCTTGGTGGGACGGGCTACACCTTC. Amino acid sequence: CASSTLGGTGYTF.

The chain combines TRBV20-1 with TRBJ2-7; the D gene is possibly TRBD1 (6 bases). The CDR3 has 11 amino acids. V was cut by 7 bases and J by 3 bases, with 10 bases left in between. Germline V CDR1 and CDR2: DFQATT, SNEGSKA (reference sequence). Written as DNA, the CDR3 is TGCAGTGGCAGCAGGGGCTACGAGCAGTACTTC. Translating it yields CSGSRGYEQYF.

V gene TRBV28 combines with J gene TRBJ1-5, with D unresolved. Germline CDR1 reads MDHEN; CDR2 reads SYDVKM. V was trimmed by 5 bases and J by 2 bases, leaving 16 bases between them. The CDR3 sequence is 16 residues long. The CDR3: CASSPGSGFGNQPQHF. CDR3 DNA sequence: TGTGCCAGCAGTCCCGGCTCGGGCTTCGGCAATCAGCCCCAGCATTTT.

This sequence joins TRBV30 and TRBJ2-7, with TRBD1 as a possible D gene (5 bases). V was trimmed by 2 bases and J by 6 bases, leaving 8 bases between them. Looked up from germline, CDR1 is GTSNPN and CDR2 is SVGIG (reference sequence). The CDR3 consists of 11 residues. CDR3 sequence reads: CAWSRQSEQYF. The CDR3 DNA reads as TGTGCCTGGAGTCGACAGAGCGAGCAGTACTTC. Filled out from reference TRBV30 and TRBJ2-7, the complete variable domain reads SQTIHQWPATLVQPVGSPLSLECTVEGTSNPNLYWYRQAAGRGLQLLFYSVGIGQISSEVPQNLSASRPQDRQFILSSKKLLLSDSGFYLCAWSRQSEQYFGPGTRLTVT.

The chain joins TRBV7-9 to TRBJ2-1; no clear D. The V end was cut by 0 bases, the J end by 5 bases, with 11 bases between. The length of the CDR3 is 15 residues. From germline, CDR1 is SEHNR and CDR2 FQNEAQ (reference sequence). CDR3 loop: CASSLAPTGHNEQFF. The CDR3 DNA reads as TGTGCCAGCAGCTTAGCCCCCACGGGCCACAATGAGCAGTTCTTC.

The rearrangement links TRBV7-9 to TRBJ1-5; TRBD1 agrees at 7 bases. The CDR3 covers 18 residues. Germline V gene sequence: CDR1 SEHNR, CDR2 FQNEAQ (reference sequence). V was clipped by 2 bases and J by 0 bases; unmatched bases: 10. CDR3 DNA: TGTGCCAGCAGCTTATCAAATTGGGACAGATATAGCAATCAGCCCCAGCATTTT. Translation gives CASSLSNWDRYSNQPQHF.

This chain links TRBV4-3 with TRBJ2-3; D gene ambiguous. The V gene lost 1 base and the J gene lost 2 bases, with 19 bases spanning the gap. The CDR3 is 18 amino acids. In germline, CDR1 is LGHNA, CDR2 YSLEER. The CDR3 DNA follows: TGCGCCAGCAGCCAAGGTCCCGTCTTCGCGAGTCCCACAGATACGCAGTATTTT. Translated, it gives CASSQGPVFASPTDTQYF.

The rearrangement uses TRBV18 and TRBJ1-2; 8 bases are a match to TRBD1. CDR1 is KGHSH and CDR2 is LQKENI in the germline V gene. The CDR3 loop spans 16 amino acids. V lost 3 bases, J lost 0 bases, and 6 bases stayed unmatched. The CDR3 sequence: CASSPTGAQPNYGYTF. CDR3 DNA sequence: TGTGCCAGCTCACCGACAGGGGCGCAACCTAACTATGGCTACACCTTC. The variable domain in full, with the rest retrieved from reference TRBV18 and TRBJ1-2, is NAGVMQNPRHLVRRRGQEARLRCSPMKGHSHVYWYRQLPEEGLKFMVYLQKENIIDESGMPKERFSAEFPKEGPSILRIQQVVRGDSAAYFCASSPTGAQPNYGYTFGSGTRLTVV.